This entry lists 6 T cell receptor beta chains sequenced from one sample in a study of T cell repertoires in cytomegalovirus infection. TCRdb re-called the reads through MiXCR, storing one row per CDR3 protein. The sample has 310,000 or so distinct CDR3 sequences, about 9.1% seen once. The sample was PBMCs. The receptors originated from a human donor in good health (CMV status not recorded). Some clones in this sample may be carry-over from other donors' samples.

This clonotype came up a few times. V is TRBV3-1 and J is TRBJ2-7; D gene uncertain. Germline CDR1 and CDR2: LGHDT and YNNKEL (reference sequence). Trimming took off 0 bases at V and 5 bases at J, with 14 bases between the two ends. This CDR3 is built from 15 residues. The CDR3 reads CASSQEGRSVDEQYF. The CDR3 DNA follows: TGTGCCAGCAGCCAAGAGGGCCGTTCCGTGGACGAGCAGTACTTC.

This clonotype occurred a few times. CDR3 residues: CSVLRVLNTEAFF. The CDR3 DNA reads TGCAGCGTACTCAGGGTACTGAACACTGAAGCTTTCTTT. The chain is built from TRBV29-1 and TRBJ1-1; perhaps TRBD1 as D (5 bases). The CDR3 consists of 13 residues. CDR1 is SQVTM, CDR2 ANQGSEA, per germline. V was cut by 6 bases and J by 0 bases, with 11 bases left in between.

V and J are TRBV20-1 and TRBJ1-6; 10 bases match TRBD1. After removal of 6 bases from V and 7 bases from J, the junction contained 15 bases not matched to a gene. Germline-derived CDR1 and CDR2 are DFQATT and SNEGSKA (reference sequence). The CDR3 covers 17 residues. This CDR3 is CSAPDGRTGGLNSPLHF. The CDR3 DNA follows: TGCAGTGCCCCGGATGGGCGGACAGGGGGGTTGAATTCACCCCTCCACTTT.

The chain couples TRBV28 to TRBJ2-5; D may be TRBD2 (6 bases). The CDR3 is made up of 14 amino acids. V dropped 6 bases and J dropped 7 bases, with 18 bases sitting between them. Germline CDR1 is MDHEN and CDR2 is SYDVKM. The CDR3 reads CASRGSSDWGTQYF. CDR3 bases: TGTGCCAGCAGGGGCTCTAGCGATTGGGGGACCCAGTACTTC.

This clonotype showed up many times. One end of the junction is discordant with germline, which a read error may explain. The genes are TRBV7-7 and TRBJ2-1, with D unresolved. The CDR3 sequence is 14 residues long. Germline CDR1 reads SSHAT; CDR2 reads FNYEAQ (reference sequence). The CDR3 here is CASSLGPVDNEQFF. The DNA for the CDR3 is TGTGCTAGCAGCCTGGGCCCCGTCGACAATGAGCAGTTCTTC.

This chain links TRBV27 with TRBJ2-7, with D possibly matching TRBD2 (7 bases). The germline CDR1 and CDR2 sequences are MNHEY and SMNVEV (reference sequence). This CDR3 is built from 15 residues. Trimming removed 6 bases at V and 6 bases at J, with 21 bases between. CDR3 in amino acids: CASRGGGQHIFEQYV. Here the CDR3 DNA reads TGTGCCAGCAGGGGGGGGGGCCAACATATCTTCGAGCAGTACGTC.